This entry concerns a single T cell receptor beta chain. CDR1 is SGDLS and CDR2 is YYNGEE in the germline V gene. Trimming took 0 bases from V and 4 from J, leaving 20 bases between them. CDR3 size: 19 residues. This entry comes from a study of control samples from healthy donors and cancer patients. Only in-frame clones appear in the TCRdb table, and some are missing; sequencing was by immunoSEQ multiplex PCR. Among under 90,000 clones listed, roughly 92% were seen once. Sequenced: blood. V is TRBV9 and J is TRBJ2-6, with D possibly matching TRBD1 (7 bases). This clonotype originated in a woman aged 55 to 70 in good health. CDR3 sequence (DNA): TGTGCCAGCAGCGTAGATTGGGACAGCTCCGGGGGAGGGGCCAACGTCCTGACTTTC. Protein: CASSVDWDSSGGGANVLTF.